What follows are 21 T cell receptor beta chains derived from one specimen sequenced in a study of regulatory T cells in long-lasting Graves disease. Time point described: newly diagnosed GD, antithyroid drugs for less than 3 months. The TCR library was made from RNA that had been extracted from PBMCs in TRIzol. CDR3 regions were amplified by Arm-PCR using iRepertoire HTBI primers to build TCR beta libraries. TCRdb reprocessed the multiplex PCR reads via MiXCR and lists one record per CDR3 protein. The sample includes around 500,000 distinct CDR3 sequences, 13% of them seen just once. The same data also went into a second study, on T cells in Graves' hyperthyroidism and ophthalmopathy.

The input for sequencing was peripheral blood mononuclear cells (PBMCs), taken at new diagnosis, from a patient treated with antithyroid drugs. These receptors were collected from a man aged 25 to 40 with Graves disease.

At least ten counts were recorded for this clonotype. The gene calls are TRBV7-2 and TRBJ2-1, with 7 bases aligning to TRBD1. The CDR3 consists of 15 residues. Trimming cost V 1 base and J 4 bases; bases outside gene matches: 4. Germline CDR1 SGHTA, CDR2 FQGNSA. The CDR3 nucleotides are TGTGCCAGCAGCTTAGATATGGGACAGTACAATGAGCAGTTCTTC. As protein: CASSLDMGQYNEQFF.

This clonotype came up many times. The chain couples TRBV7-8 to TRBJ2-2; D is ambiguous. Trimming removed 8 bases from V and 3 bases from J, with 7 bases in between. The CDR3 length is 12 residues. Germline values: CDR1 SGHVS, CDR2 FQNEAQ. The CDR3, as DNA: TGTGCCAGCTTTGGTCACACCGGGGAGCTGTTTTTT. Protein product: CASFGHTGELFF.

This clonotype was detected ten times or more. The gene calls are TRBV24-1 and TRBJ2-3, with D tentatively TRBD1 (5 bases). This CDR3 has 14 amino acids. Trimming left V 5 bases short and J 3 bases short, with 11 bases between. Germline CDR1 reads KGHDR; CDR2 reads SFDVKD. The CDR3 is CATSAPGWTDTQYF. CDR3 DNA: TGTGCCACCAGTGCTCCAGGGTGGACAGATACGCAGTATTTT.

This clonotype was observed many times. The chain recombines TRBV20-1 with TRBJ2-1; 10 positions agree with TRBD1. Per the germline V gene, CDR1 is DFQATT and CDR2 is SNEGSKA (reference sequence). The CDR3 is 15 amino acids. V dropped 4 bases and J dropped 3; count of bases not matched to a gene: 6. This CDR3 reads CSATVRDRGYNEQFF. As DNA, the CDR3 is TGCAGTGCTACCGTGCGGGACAGGGGCTACAATGAGCAGTTCTTC.

This clonotype was picked up a small number of times. This chain joins TRBV4-1 and TRBJ2-7; weak D call: TRBD2 (5 bases). CDR3 size: 13 residues. Germline-derived CDR1 and CDR2 are MGHRA and YSYEKL. The V gene lost 2 bases and the J gene lost 3 bases, with 8 bases spanning the gap. The CDR3 DNA reads TGCGCCAGCAGCCAACTACTAGGCTACGAGCAGTACTTC. Encoded protein: CASSQLLGYEQYF.

This clonotype occurred many times. The chain couples TRBV7-2 to TRBJ1-6; a weak D match, TRBD1 (5 bases). Between the trimmed V and J ends, which lost 5 bases and 5 bases, there was a span of 7 bases. The CDR3 spans 13 residues. The V gene's germline CDR1 is SGHTA and CDR2 FQGNSA. CDR3 in amino acids: CASSLQDNSPLHF. The CDR3 nucleotides read TGTGCCAGCAGCCTACAGGATAATTCACCCCTCCACTTT.

In the case of this clonotype: A much larger clone lies one base from this, so it may be a read error. This chain joins TRBV30 and TRBJ2-3; possible D gene TRBD1, 5 bases. Germline V lookup: CDR1 GTSNPN, CDR2 SVGIG (reference sequence). This CDR3 has 16 residues. The CDR3 reads CAWSVSGHPKRDAQYF. CDR3 sequence (DNA): TGTGCCTGGAGTGTGTCAGGGCACCCAAAGAGAGATGCGCAGTATTTT.

The table lists this clonotype with many counts. This chain uses TRBV19 with TRBJ2-7; 8 bases line up with TRBD2. J was trimmed by 2 bases and V by 3 bases; bases with no gene match: 9. The CDR3 sequence is 16 residues long. The germline gives CDR1 LNHDA, CDR2 SQIVND (reference sequence). The CDR3 region is CASSIRSGREPYEQYF. The CDR3 DNA reads as TGTGCCAGTAGTATCCGGAGCGGGAGAGAACCCTACGAGCAGTACTTC. Supplemented by reference TRBV19 and TRBJ2-7, the full variable domain reads DGGITQSPKYLFRKEGQNVTLSCEQNLNHDAMYWYRQDPGQGLRLIYYSQIVNDFQKGDIAEGYSVSREKKESFPLTVTSAQKNPTAFYLCASSIRSGREPYEQYFGPGTRLTVT.

This clonotype was recorded at least ten times. The chain joins TRBV27 to TRBJ1-6, with TRBD1 identical over 10 bases. Germline V gene sequence: CDR1 MNHEY, CDR2 SMNVEV (reference sequence). The CDR3 covers 15 residues. With 3 bases clipped from V and 10 bases from J, the junction kept 6 bases outside the gene matches. CDR3 protein: CASSFRQGARSPLHF. The CDR3 DNA reads as TGTGCCAGCAGTTTCCGACAGGGGGCGAGGTCACCCCTCCACTTT.

This clonotype was counted a few times. V gene TRBV5-1 combines with J gene TRBJ2-7; D perhaps matches TRBD2 (7 bases). Germline V gene sequence: CDR1 SGHRS, CDR2 YFSETQ. The CDR3 has 15 residues. The V end was cut by 2 bases, the J end by 3 bases, with 15 bases between. The CDR3, as DNA: TGCGCCAGCAGCTTAGGGGGGGTTGGAGGCTACGAGCAGTACTTC. This translates into CASSLGGVGGYEQYF.

Regarding this clonotype: A much larger clone differs by one base, so this may be a read error. The J gene is TRBJ1-4, the V gene TRBV3-1; no clear D gene. The length of the CDR3 is 13 residues. Trimming pared 4 bases from V and 7 bases from J, leaving 10 bases between. CDR1 and CDR2 from the germline V gene are LGHDT and YNNKEL (reference sequence). The CDR3 loop is CASSRGIAEKLFF. The CDR3 DNA reads as TGTGCCAGCAGCCGTGGGATAGCTGAAAAACTGTTTTTT.

This clonotype was seen at least ten times. The gene calls are TRBV18 and TRBJ1-3, with D possibly matching TRBD1 (5 bases). The CDR3 is 15 amino acids. Per germline, CDR1 KGHSH and CDR2 LQKENI. V was shortened by 1 base and J by 3 bases, with 10 bases between the two germline ends. CDR3 sequence: CASSPRDLRGNTIYF. The CDR3, as DNA: TGTGCCAGCTCACCACGGGACCTACGTGGAAACACCATATATTTT. The full variable domain, completed using reference TRBV18 and TRBJ1-3, is NAGVMQNPRHLVRRRGQEARLRCSPMKGHSHVYWYRQLPEEGLKFMVYLQKENIIDESGMPKERFSAEFPKEGPSILRIQQVVRGDSAAYFCASSPRDLRGNTIYFGEGSWLTVV.

This clonotype was recorded many times. The CDR3 loop is CSAVSRDPLEGYTF. The CDR3 DNA follows: TGCAGTGCTGTCAGTCGGGACCCCCTGGAGGGCTACACCTTC. This chain joins TRBV20-1 and TRBJ1-2; a possible D gene is TRBD1 (5 bases). Germline V gives CDR1 DFQATT, CDR2 SNEGSKA (reference sequence). V was trimmed by 5 bases and J by 8 bases, leaving 21 bases between them. The CDR3 has 14 residues.

This CDR3 is CASSLTRGNTIYF. CDR3 coding DNA: TGCGCCAGCAGCCTGACTCGTGGAAACACCATATATTTT. The chain combines TRBV4-1 with TRBJ1-3; D is ambiguous. Trimming left V 4 bases short and J 3 bases short, with 7 bases between. CDR1 and CDR2 from the germline V gene are MGHRA and YSYEKL. CDR3 length equals 13 residues.

This clonotype was recorded at least ten times. The rearrangement uses TRBV7-9 and TRBJ2-5, with D possibly being TRBD1 or TRBD2 (5 bases each). Germline values: CDR1 SEHNR, CDR2 FQNEAQ (reference sequence). The CDR3 extends over 14 amino acids. Trimming cost V 3 bases and J 5 bases, with 13 bases left between them. CDR3 sequence: CASSLGDPTETQYF. The CDR3 region has the DNA TGTGCCAGCAGCTTGGGGGACCCCACGGAGACCCAGTACTTC. Full variable domain (missing parts from reference TRBV7-9 and TRBJ2-5): DTGVSQNPRHKITKRGQNVTFRCDPISEHNRLYWYRQTLGQGPEFLTYFQNEAQLEKSRLLSDRFSAERPKGSFSTLEIQRTEQGDSAMYLCASSLGDPTETQYFGPGTRLLVL.

Concerning this clonotype: Given a much more abundant clone one base away, this may be a read error. Because the CDR3's place on the DNA is in doubt, the DNA is left out and the CDR3 is given as listed by TCRdb. This chain uses TRBV6-2 or TRBV6-3 with TRBJ2-1; no check of the table's D call, TRBD1, against the DNA was made. Germline CDR1 reads MNHEY; CDR2 reads SVGEGT. The CDR3 extends over 17 residues, inclusive of both ends. The chain's CDR3 is CASSTSSRTDSYNEQFF.

The chain recombines TRBV30 with TRBJ2-3, with D unclear. The V gene lost 5 bases and the J gene lost 6 bases, with 9 bases spanning the gap. The CDR3 runs 11 residues. CDR1 is GTSNPN and CDR2 is SVGIG in the germline V gene (reference sequence). CDR3 coding DNA: TGTGCCTGGGAAGTTGGTGATACGCAGTATTTT. As protein: CAWEVGDTQYF. The variable domain in full, with the rest retrieved from reference TRBV30 and TRBJ2-3, is SQTIHQWPATLVQPVGSPLSLECTVEGTSNPNLYWYRQAAGRGLQLLFYSVGIGQISSEVPQNLSASRPQDRQFILSSKKLLLSDSGFYLCAWEVGDTQYFGPGTRLTVL.

The gene calls are TRBV7-3 and TRBJ2-3; D not resolved. In germline, CDR1 is SGHTA, CDR2 FQGTGA. Trimming removed 5 bases from V and 6 bases from J, with 9 bases in between. There are 12 residues in the CDR3. The CDR3 loop reads CASSGTFDTQYF. The CDR3 coding sequence is TGTGCCAGCAGCGGCACTTTTGATACGCAGTATTTT.

The rearrangement joins TRBV19 to TRBJ2-1; 11 nucleotides match TRBD2. This CDR3 region has 16 residues. CDR1 is LNHDA, CDR2 SQIVND, per germline (reference sequence). V shed 4 bases, J shed 8 bases, and the junction held 10 bases outside the gene matches. CDR3 protein: CASSTPRVAGGHEQFF. CDR3 nucleotides: TGTGCCAGTAGTACCCCTCGGGTAGCGGGAGGGCATGAGCAGTTCTTC.

This clonotype was counted at least ten times. The rearrangement links TRBV6-1 to TRBJ1-5; D is possibly TRBD1 (5 bases). The CDR3 has 16 amino acids. In germline, CDR1 is MNHNS, CDR2 SASEGT. The V and J ends lost 6 bases and 6 bases respectively, with 21 bases between them. CDR3 sequence: CASSYTPGGVGQPQHF. CDR3 nucleotide sequence: TGTGCCAGCAGCTATACCCCTGGGGGGGTAGGTCAGCCCCAGCATTTT.

This clonotype was counted between two and nine times. The gene calls are TRBV27 and TRBJ2-7, with D possibly matching TRBD1 (5 bases). CDR3 length: 14 amino acids. V was shortened by 3 bases and J by 7 bases, with 16 bases between the two germline ends. The germline CDR1 and CDR2 sequences are MNHEY and SMNVEV (reference sequence). CDR3 amino acids: CASSFTQGVREQYF. The CDR3 nucleotides read TGTGCCAGCAGTTTTACACAAGGGGTGAGGGAGCAGTACTTC.